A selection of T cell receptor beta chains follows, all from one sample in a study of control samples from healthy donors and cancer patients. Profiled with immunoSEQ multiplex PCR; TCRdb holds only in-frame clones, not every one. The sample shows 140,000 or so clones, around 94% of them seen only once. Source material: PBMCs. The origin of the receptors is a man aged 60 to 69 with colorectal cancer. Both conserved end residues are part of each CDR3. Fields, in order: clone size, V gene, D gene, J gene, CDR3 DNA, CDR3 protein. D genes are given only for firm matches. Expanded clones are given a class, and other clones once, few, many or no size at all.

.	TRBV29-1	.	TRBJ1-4	TGCAGCGCGACAGCCGAAAAACTGTTTTTT	CSATAEKLFF
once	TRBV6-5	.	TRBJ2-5	TGTGCCGCTCAAAGAGGGCTAAAACAAGAGACCCAGTACTTC	CAAQRGLKQETQYF
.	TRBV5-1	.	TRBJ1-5	TGCGCCAGCAGCTGGGATGGAGACGTGGGTCAGCCCCAGCATTTT	CASSWDGDVGQPQHF
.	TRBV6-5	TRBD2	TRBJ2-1	TGTGCCAGCAGAGGACTAGCGGGGGGGGTGAATGAGCAGTTCTTC	CASRGLAGGVNEQFF
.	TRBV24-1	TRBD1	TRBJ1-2	TGTGCCAGTGGGACAGGGTTGAGTGGCTACACCTTC	CASGTGLSGYTF
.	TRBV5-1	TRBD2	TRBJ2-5	TGCGCCAGCAGCTTGGGGCCTAGCGGGGGCTTCTTCCAAGAGACCCAGTACTTC	CASSLGPSGGFFQETQYF
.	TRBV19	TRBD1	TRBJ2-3	TGTGCCAGTAGACAGGGGGCAGGAGTCACAGATACGCAGTATTTT	CASRQGAGVTDTQYF
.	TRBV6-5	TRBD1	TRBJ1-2	TGTGCCAGCATGATAGACAGGGTTGATGGCTACACCTTC	CASMIDRVDGYTF
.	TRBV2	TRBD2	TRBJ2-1	TGTGCCAGCAAGGAGACTAGCGGGGAAGGGGAAGGCAATGAGCAGTTCTTC	CASKETSGEGEGNEQFF
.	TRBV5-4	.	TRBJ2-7	TGTGCCAGCAGTGATCAGGGGCCCGAGCAGTACTTC	CASSDQGPEQYF
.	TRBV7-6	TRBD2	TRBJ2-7	TGTGCCAGCAGCACGGGACTAGCTGGCCACGAGCAGTACTTC	CASSTGLAGHEQYF
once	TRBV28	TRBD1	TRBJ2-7	TGTGCCAGCAGTGGGACAGACCTCTCCTACGAGCAGTACTTC	CASSGTDLSYEQYF
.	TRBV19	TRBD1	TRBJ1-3	TGTGCCAGTAGTCCCGGACAGGTGGAGGGAAACACCATATATTTT	CASSPGQVEGNTIYF
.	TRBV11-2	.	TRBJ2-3	TGTGCCAGCAGCTTAGAGTCCACTAGCACAGATACGCAGTATTTT	CASSLESTSTDTQYF
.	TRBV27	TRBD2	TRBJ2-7	TGTGCCAGCAGTTTAGAACTAGCGGGGGGGGACGAGCAGTACTTC	CASSLELAGGDEQYF
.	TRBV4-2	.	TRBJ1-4	TGTGCCAGCAGCCAAGACGGGGTAGGTGAAAAACTGTTTTTT	CASSQDGVGEKLFF
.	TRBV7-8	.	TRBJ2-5	TGTGCCAGCAGCTCCACCGGGACCCCAGGTGGGACCCAGTACTTC	CASSSTGTPGGTQYF
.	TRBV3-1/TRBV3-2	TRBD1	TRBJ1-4	TGTGCCAGCAGCCCCCGGGACAGGAGGGGTGAAAAACTGTTTTTT	CASSPRDRRGEKLFF
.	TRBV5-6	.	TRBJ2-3	TGTGCCAGCAGCTGGGAGAGGGGGTACACAGATACGCAGTATTTT	CASSWERGYTDTQYF
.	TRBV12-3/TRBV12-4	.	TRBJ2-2	TGTGCCAGCAGTCCTTCGAACACCGGGGAGCTGTTTTTT	CASSPSNTGELFF
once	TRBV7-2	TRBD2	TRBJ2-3	TGTGCCAGCAGCCCCTGGAGCGGGGGAAGCACAGATACGCAGTATTTT	CASSPWSGGSTDTQYF
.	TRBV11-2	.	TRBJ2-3	TGTGCCAGCAGCTTAGCTGGAAGGACTAGCACAGATACGCAGTATTTT	CASSLAGRTSTDTQYF
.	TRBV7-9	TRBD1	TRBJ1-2	TGTGCCAGCAGCTTAGAAGGGGGCCTTGGCTACACCTTC	CASSLEGGLGYTF
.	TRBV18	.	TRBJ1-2	TGTGCCAGCTCACCAAGGGACAACCCTAACTATGGCTACACCTTC	CASSPRDNPNYGYTF
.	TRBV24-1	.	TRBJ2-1	TGTGCCACCAGTGGGAAGGCTGCCTTTAACAATGAGCAGTTCTTC	CATSGKAAFNNEQFF
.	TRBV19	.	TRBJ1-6	TGTGCCAGTAGTATTTCGGATTATAATTCACCCCTCCACTTT	CASSISDYNSPLHF
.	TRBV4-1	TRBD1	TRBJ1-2	TGCGCCAGCAGCCATGGACAGGAGGATGGCTACACCTTC	CASSHGQEDGYTF
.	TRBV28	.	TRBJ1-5	TGTGCCAGCAGTTTACCCCAGGGAATGGGCTATCAGCCCCAGCATTTT	CASSLPQGMGYQPQHF
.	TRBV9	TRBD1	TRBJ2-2	TGTGCCAGCAGCCTCGGGACAGGGGTCACCGGGGAGCTGTTTTTT	CASSLGTGVTGELFF
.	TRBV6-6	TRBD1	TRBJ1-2	TGTGCCAGCAGTTCCGGGACAGGGAACTATGGCTACACCTTC	CASSSGTGNYGYTF
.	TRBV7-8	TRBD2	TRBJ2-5	TGTGCCAGCAGCACCGGACTAGCGGGGGGGTACTTC	CASSTGLAGGYF
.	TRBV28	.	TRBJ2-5	TGTGCCAGTACACCGGGACACTCCGAGACCCAGTACTTC	CASTPGHSETQYF
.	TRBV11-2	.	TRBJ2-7	TGTGCCAGCAGCTTGACGGATCTGAGCTCCTACGAGCAGTACTTC	CASSLTDLSSYEQYF
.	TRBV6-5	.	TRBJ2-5	TGTGCCAGCAGTTCCCGGGGTAGCGGAGAGACCCAGTACTTC	CASSSRGSGETQYF
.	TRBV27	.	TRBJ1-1	TGTGCCAGCAGTCCCAATCCAGGGGCTGGCACTGAAGCTTTCTTT	CASSPNPGAGTEAFF
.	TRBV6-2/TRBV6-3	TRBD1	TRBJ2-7	TGTGCCAGCAGTACCCCGGGGACAGGGACCTCCTACGAGCAGTACTTC	CASSTPGTGTSYEQYF
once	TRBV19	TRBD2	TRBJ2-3	TGTGCCAGTAGACCTCCGGGACTAGCAGGGAGAGATACGCAGTATTTT	CASRPPGLAGRDTQYF
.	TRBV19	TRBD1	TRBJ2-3	TGTGCCAGTAGACCACGACAGGGGACAGATACGCAGTATTTT	CASRPRQGTDTQYF
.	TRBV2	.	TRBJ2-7	TGTGCCAGCAGTGGGGTCCCTGGCGGCTACGAGCAGTACTTC	CASSGVPGGYEQYF
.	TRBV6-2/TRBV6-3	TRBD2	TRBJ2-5	TGTGCCAGCAGTCCCTCGGGGGGGGAGACCCAGTACTTC	CASSPSGGETQYF
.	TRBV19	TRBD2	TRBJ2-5	TGTGCCAGTAGTATAGATCCCGCGGGGGGGCTGGAGACCCAGTACTTC	CASSIDPAGGLETQYF
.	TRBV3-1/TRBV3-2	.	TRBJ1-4	TGTGCCAGCAGCCAAGGTCCACCTAATGAAAAACTGTTTTTT	CASSQGPPNEKLFF
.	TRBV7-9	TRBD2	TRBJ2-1	TGTGCCAGCAGCCCCGGGACTAGATCGAACAATGAGCAGTTCTTC	CASSPGTRSNNEQFF
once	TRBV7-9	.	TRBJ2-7	TGTGCCAGCAGCTCCCGGACTAATCCCTACGAGCAGTACTTC	CASSSRTNPYEQYF
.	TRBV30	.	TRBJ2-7	TGTGCCTGGAGCCAGGGGATGGGCTACGAGCAGTACTTC	CAWSQGMGYEQYF
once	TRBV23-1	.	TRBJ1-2	TGCGCCAGCAGTCCACCCCTTCAGGGGCTTAACTATGGCTACACCTTC	CASSPPLQGLNYGYTF
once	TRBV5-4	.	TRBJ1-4	TGTGCCAGCAGCTCACAGGGACTTAATGAAAAACTGTTTTTT	CASSSQGLNEKLFF
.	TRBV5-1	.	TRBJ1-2	TGCGCCAGCAGCTCGGGGGGCAATGGCTACACCTTC	CASSSGGNGYTF